This passage covers 5 T cell receptor beta chains from one sample sequenced in a study of Graves' ophthalmopathy and Graves' hyperthyroidism. The TCR beta CDR3 regions underwent amplification from RNA transcripts. An initial RT-PCR round employing HTBI primers preceded a second-round multiplex PCR. TCRdb re-called the multiplex PCR reads with MiXCR, one entry per CDR3 protein. This sample has about 1.2 million distinct CDR3 sequences, with roughly 35% found just once. The sequenced material came from peripheral blood or thyroid tissue (not recorded which). The receptors were gathered from an adult man with Graves' hyperthyroidism.

This clonotype was seen repeatedly, ten times or more. V is TRBV5-6 and J is TRBJ2-5; D gene ambiguous. The V end was cut by 0 bases, the J end by 5 bases, with 8 bases between. The CDR3 consists of 13 residues. CDR1 and CDR2 (germline): SGHDT, YYEEEE. CDR3 in DNA: TGTGCCAGCAGCTTGGCTGGGGATGAGACCCAGTACTTC. Protein: CASSLAGDETQYF.

This clonotype has just one count. Because the CDR3 is missing its conserved closing phenylalanine or tryptophan, this is likely a read error. It is unclear where the CDR3 begins or ends on the DNA, so no DNA is shown, and the CDR3 is as TCRdb lists it. V and J are TRBV29-1 and TRBJ1-2. Germline values: CDR1 SQVTM, CDR2 ANQGSEA. The CDR3 region is 10 residues in length, termini included. Here the CDR3 reads CSVDAGGASY.

CDR3 amino acids: CASSFRRYDGYTF. CDR3 sequence (DNA): TGTGCCAGCAGTTTTCGGCGGTATGATGGCTACACCTTC. The chain joins TRBV12-3 or TRBV12-4 to TRBJ1-2, with no clear D. The CDR3 is 13 residues long. The V end was cut by 3 bases, the J end by 6 bases, with 11 bases between.

There are many counts of this clonotype. The chain couples TRBV11-2 to TRBJ1-2, with 8 bases identical to TRBD1. CDR3 length: 14 amino acids. Looked up from germline, CDR1 is SGHAT and CDR2 is FQNNGV. The V gene end was trimmed by 5 bases and the J gene end by 6 bases; junction bases not matched to a gene: 8. The CDR3 loop reads CASSLTGQVHGYTF. The CDR3 DNA sequence: TGTGCCAGCAGCCTCACGGGACAGGTTCATGGCTACACCTTC.

The table lists this clonotype with many counts. The V gene is TRBV12-3 or TRBV12-4, the J gene TRBJ1-1; D unclear. V lost 3 bases, J lost 4 bases, and 15 bases lay in between. There are 15 residues in the CDR3. The CDR3 loop is CASSFSSRGGTEAFF. The CDR3 coding sequence is TGTGCCAGCAGTTTCTCGAGTCGTGGTGGCACTGAAGCTTTCTTT.